The 3 T cell receptor beta chains presented below share a single source sample, sequenced in a study of CD8+ T cells in alopecia areata. The treatment: oral pan-JAK inhibitor, 5-10 mg twice daily. cDNA serving as the sequencing template came from extracted, reverse transcribed RNA. Sequencing used immunoSEQ multiplex PCR; TCRdb keeps in-frame clones, though not all of them. The table has more than 110,000 clones, about four fifths seen once. Specimen: CD8+ T cells sorted from blood, collected at week 4, from a patient treated with tofacitinib. These receptors came from a human donor with alopecia areata.

The chain recombines TRBV13 with TRBJ1-1, with D tentatively TRBD1 (6 bases). The V gene lost 1 base and the J gene lost 4 bases, with 19 bases spanning the gap. CDR3 length: 17 residues. Looked up from germline, CDR1 is PRHDT and CDR2 is FYEKMQ (reference sequence). This chain's CDR3 is CASSLVIVRGGSTEAFF. DNA of the CDR3: TGTGCCAGCAGCTTAGTCATTGTGAGGGGGGGAAGCACTGAAGCTTTCTTT.

The rearrangement links TRBV27 to TRBJ2-1; D perhaps matches TRBD2 (6 bases). The CDR3 consists of 16 residues. The V end was cut by 0 bases, the J end by 0 bases, with 9 bases between. Germline lookup yields CDR1 MNHEY and CDR2 SMNVEV (reference sequence). CDR3 region: CASSLSRRVSYNEQFF. The CDR3 DNA reads as TGTGCCAGCAGTTTATCGAGGAGGGTCTCCTACAATGAGCAGTTCTTC.

The CDR3 reads CAWSPLTGDYGYTF. CDR3 sequence (DNA): TGTGCCTGGAGCCCCTTGACAGGGGACTATGGCTACACCTTC. This chain connects TRBV30 to TRBJ1-2; TRBD1 matches at 8 bases. The CDR3 totals 14 residues. The ends lost 3 bases at V and 3 bases at J; junction bases unmatched: 6. Germline lookup yields CDR1 GTSNPN and CDR2 SVGIG (reference sequence).